The next 5 T cell receptor beta chains were all read from a single sample in a study of metastatic and nonmetastatic thyroid tumors. Until they underwent thyroid surgery, no patient had received any treatment. TCRdb called clones again from the PCR reads with MiXCR. The sample shows tens of thousands of clones, 17% of them seen only once. Source material: tumor tissue. The source of these receptors is a female donor with papillary thyroid cancer or a benign thyroid nodule (not recorded which). Some clones in this sample may be carry-over from other donors' samples.

The chain employs TRBV9 and TRBJ2-1; TRBD2 matches 7 bases. Trimming removed 5 bases from V and 4 bases from J; junction bases left unmatched: 9. This CDR3 is built from 15 residues. In germline, CDR1 is SGDLS, CDR2 YYNGEE. The DNA for the CDR3 is TGTGCCAGCAGACCTCTATCGGGAGGATACAATGAGCAGTTCTTC. Translating it yields CASRPLSGGYNEQFF.

V gene TRBV7-2 combines with J gene TRBJ2-7; no firm D call. Per germline, CDR1 SGHTA and CDR2 FQGNSA. This CDR3 has 13 residues. V was trimmed by 1 base and J by 0 bases, leaving 4 bases between them. CDR3 nucleotides: TGTGCCAGCAGCTTAGGTCTCTCCTACGAGCAGTACTTC. Amino acid sequence: CASSLGLSYEQYF.

This clone was recorded many times. This CDR3 is CASSPRGETVSETQYF. CDR3 DNA: TGTGCCAGCAGTCCCAGGGGAGAGACGGTGAGCGAGACCCAGTACTTC. The chain joins TRBV28 to TRBJ2-5, with D perhaps TRBD1 (6 bases). The germline CDR1 and CDR2 sequences are MDHEN and SYDVKM. This CDR3 comprises 16 residues. Trimming removed 5 bases from V and 5 bases from J, with 21 bases in between.

The V gene is TRBV20-1, the J gene TRBJ2-4, with 7 nucleotides matching TRBD1. This CDR3 has 15 amino acids. Germline trimming cut 0 bases from V and 4 bases from J; bases unmatched to any gene: 6. Germline CDR1 is DFQATT and CDR2 is SNEGSKA (reference sequence). DNA of the CDR3: TGCAGTGCTAGAGATCACAGGGGATCTAAAAACATTCAGTACTTC. It translates to CSARDHRGSKNIQYF.

As regards this clone: A much larger clone sits a single nucleotide away, making a read error possible. The sample holds other DNA sequences that translate to the same CDR3. The rearrangement links TRBV29-1 to TRBJ2-3; a weak D match, TRBD1 (5 bases). The CDR3 sequence is 14 residues long. Per germline, CDR1 SQVTM and CDR2 ANQGSEA. The CDR3 sequence is CSVEDWQGPDTQYF. The DNA of the CDR3 is TGCAGCGTTGAAGATTGGCAGGGCCCAGATACACAGTATTTT.